The 27 T cell receptor beta chains below all came from one sample that was sequenced in a study of regulatory dendritic cells for organ transplantation. Antigens of these TCRs are unknown. Sorted subsets were CFSE-labeled and cultured four to six days with allogeneic dendritic cells. Only in-frame clones appear in the TCRdb table, and some are missing; sequencing was by immunoSEQ multiplex PCR. Of about 21,000 clones in the sample, approximately 85% were seen once. Material: naive CD4+ T cells from blood cultured with regulatory dendritic cells. Subset indicated: CD45RA+ naive T cells. The source is a human donor in good health.

V and J are TRBV4-3 and TRBJ1-2, with D possibly matching TRBD1 (5 bases). The CDR3 is 15 amino acids. Trimming removed 5 bases at V and 3 bases at J, with 16 bases between. From germline, CDR1 is LGHNA and CDR2 YSLEER. Written as DNA, the CDR3 is TGCGCCAGCAGCTTGACCCCGGGACGGTACTATGGCTACACCTTC. Protein: CASSLTPGRYYGYTF.

CDR3 protein: CASSFRGRDNEQFF. The CDR3 DNA is TGTGCCAGCAGCTTCAGAGGACGGGACAATGAGCAGTTCTTC. The chain links TRBV5-8 to TRBJ2-1; D is ambiguous. The CDR3 is made up of 14 amino acids. Germline V gene sequence: CDR1 SGHTS, CDR2 YDEGEE. Between the trimmed V and J ends, which lost 2 bases and 5 bases, there was a span of 11 bases.

DNA for the CDR3: TGTGCCAGCAGCTTATACAGGTCGTCCTACGAGCAGTACTTC. It yields the protein CASSLYRSSYEQYF. The gene calls are TRBV11-2 and TRBJ2-7, with a weak D call TRBD1 (5 bases). Per germline, CDR1 SGHAT and CDR2 FQNNGV. The CDR3 is 14 amino acids. Trimming stripped 2 bases from V and 1 base from J, with 9 bases between.

The rearrangement links TRBV19 to TRBJ2-3; D unclear. Trimming removed 4 bases at V and 4 bases at J, with 15 bases between. The germline gives CDR1 LNHDA, CDR2 SQIVND (reference sequence). This CDR3 is 15 amino acids long. In DNA form, the CDR3 reads TGTGCCAGTAGTACCCCTCCTCCATACGCAGATACGCAGTATTTT. It yields the protein CASSTPPPYADTQYF.

The rearrangement links TRBV7-2 to TRBJ2-7; 8 nucleotides match TRBD1. V lost 1 base and J lost 9; bases outside the gene matches: 11. The CDR3 contains 15 residues. The germline CDR1 and CDR2 sequences are SGHTA and FQGNSA. The CDR3, as DNA: TGTGCCAGCAGCTTAGACCATCAGATCAGGGGGCGGCAGTACTTC. Amino acid sequence: CASSLDHQIRGRQYF.

The rearrangement uses TRBV4-1 and TRBJ2-2; possible D gene TRBD1, 7 bases. The CDR3 runs 15 residues. V was pared by 1 base and J by 3 bases, with 9 bases between. Germline CDR1 is MGHRA and CDR2 is YSYEKL. DNA for the CDR3: TGCGCCAGCAGCCAAGCCAGGGGGGACACCGGGGAGCTGTTTTTT. Residues: CASSQARGDTGELFF.

V and J are TRBV7-6 and TRBJ1-6; D is perhaps TRBD1 (6 bases). CDR1 SGHVS and CDR2 FNYEAQ come from the germline V gene. This CDR3 is 15 amino acids long. V was cut by 4 bases and J by 7 bases, with 14 bases left in between. This CDR3 is CASSSAGTRNSPLHF. The CDR3 DNA is TGTGCCAGCAGCTCCGCCGGGACACGGAATTCACCCCTCCACTTT.

The chain recombines TRBV6-5 with TRBJ1-3; 10 bases align to TRBD1. V was pared by 6 bases and J by 6 bases, with 5 bases of the junction left unmatched. CDR1 and CDR2 (germline): MNHEY, SVGAGI. This CDR3 is 14 amino acids long. The CDR3, as DNA: TGTGCCAGCAGCTTAGGACAGGGGGTAAACACCATATATTTT. Amino acids: CASSLGQGVNTIYF.

Here the CDR3 reads CASSYATRTGWSYEQYF. For the CDR3, the DNA is TGTGCCAGCAGCTACGCAACTCGGACAGGGTGGTCCTACGAGCAGTACTTC. The rearrangement uses TRBV5-4 and TRBJ2-7, with 8 bases aligning to TRBD1. The CDR3 sequence is 17 residues long. Germline CDR1 reads SGHNT; CDR2 reads YYREEE (reference sequence). Trimming cost V 3 bases and J 1 base; bases outside gene matches: 12.

The V and J genes are TRBV2 and TRBJ2-5; 8 bases map to TRBD2. Germline loops: CDR1 SNHLY, CDR2 FYNNEI. The trim removed 6 bases at V and 5 bases at J, leaving 8 bases unmatched. This CDR3 spans 14 amino acids. The CDR3 loop reads CASSPLRGGETQYF. Here the CDR3 DNA reads TGTGCCAGCAGCCCTTTACGGGGGGGCGAGACCCAGTACTTC. Looking up the rest from reference TRBV2 and TRBJ2-5 gives the full variable domain: EPEVTQTPSHQVTQMGQEVILRCVPISNHLYFYWYRQILGQKVEFLVSFYNNEISEKSEIFDDQFSVERPDGSNFTLKIRSTKLEDSAMYFCASSPLRGGETQYFGPGTRLLVL.

The rearrangement links TRBV6-5 to TRBJ1-3; no definite D call. This CDR3 has 16 amino acids. The V end lost 2 bases, the J end lost 0 bases, and 11 bases lay between the germline ends. Germline V CDR1 and CDR2: MNHEY, SVGAGI. Here the CDR3 reads CASSYLSAGSGNTIYF. Written as DNA, the CDR3 is TGTGCCAGCAGTTACCTCTCCGCAGGCTCTGGAAACACCATATATTTT.

This rearrangement joins TRBV6-4 to TRBJ2-5, with 9 positions matching TRBD1. Germline loops: CDR1 MRHNA, CDR2 SNTAGT. Losses at the gene ends were 6 bases for V and 1 base for J; bases not matched to a gene: 12. The CDR3 loop spans 17 amino acids. The CDR3 here is CASRERTGVTSQETQYF. In DNA form, the CDR3 reads TGTGCCAGCAGGGAGCGGACAGGGGTGACGAGCCAAGAGACCCAGTACTTC.

This clone appeared once. V is TRBV4-3 and J is TRBJ2-1, with D possibly matching TRBD2 (6 bases). Germline CDR1 and CDR2: LGHNA and YSLEER. The CDR3 sequence is 13 residues long. The ends were cut back, 0 bases at V and 12 bases at J, with 12 bases in the middle. CDR3 sequence (DNA): TGCGCCAGCAGCCAAGACCTTGGACTACGGCAGTTCTTC. Amino acid sequence: CASSQDLGLRQFF.

This clone was detected only a few times. The V and J genes are TRBV15 and TRBJ1-6; tentatively, D is TRBD1 (6 bases). Germline CDR1 reads LNHNV; CDR2 reads YYDKDF (reference sequence). This CDR3 contains 16 residues. The V gene lost 5 bases and the J gene lost 14 bases, with 25 bases spanning the gap. CDR3 in DNA: TGTGCCACCAGCGGATTCACCGGGACACACCCTTCGACCCTCCACTTT. Its translation: CATSGFTGTHPSTLHF. Filled out from reference TRBV15 and TRBJ1-6, the complete variable domain reads DAMVIQNPRYQVTQFGKPVTLSCSQTLNHNVMYWYQQKSSQAPKLLFHYYDKDFNNEADTPDNFQSRRPNTSFCFLDIRSPGLGDTAMYLCATSGFTGTHPSTLHFGNGTRLTVT.

The chain links TRBV4-3 to TRBJ2-1; D is possibly TRBD1 or TRBD2 (5 bases each). V was pared by 0 bases and J by 4 bases, with 13 bases between. The CDR3 runs to 16 residues. Germline-derived CDR1 and CDR2 are LGHNA and YSLEER. The CDR3 DNA reads as TGCGCCAGCAGCCAAGAGAAGGGACCAGCGTACAATGAGCAGTTCTTC. Translating gives CASSQEKGPAYNEQFF.

The V call is TRBV6-5, the J call TRBJ1-5, with D perhaps matching TRBD1 (6 bases). Per the germline V gene, CDR1 is MNHEY and CDR2 is SVGAGI. This CDR3 comprises 13 residues. V lost 6 bases and J 4 bases, leaving 10 bases between the germline ends. The CDR3 DNA reads as TGTGCCAGCAGGCGGGACAATAATCAGCCCCAGCATTTT. Protein product: CASRRDNNQPQHF.

This chain connects TRBV9 to TRBJ2-7; either TRBD1 or TRBD2 may fit D (6 bases each). V lost 4 bases to trimming and J lost 6 bases, with 14 bases between them. The CDR3 runs 13 residues. Germline V CDR1 and CDR2: SGDLS, YYNGEE. The CDR3 reads CASSPSGGREQYF. In nucleotides, the CDR3 is TGTGCCAGCAGCCCGTCTGGGGGGCGCGAGCAGTACTTC.

This clone was recorded a few times. The chain employs TRBV30 and TRBJ2-5; unclear D gene. Trimming left V 5 bases short and J 5 bases short, with 15 bases between. The germline gives CDR1 GTSNPN, CDR2 SVGIG (reference sequence). This CDR3 has 13 amino acids. CDR3 residues: CAWDASRLETQYF. In DNA, the CDR3 is TGTGCCTGGGACGCTAGTAGGTTGGAGACCCAGTACTTC.

This sequence joins TRBV6-5 and TRBJ2-3, with a possible D match to TRBD1 (5 bases). The V and J ends lost 4 bases and 3 bases respectively, with 11 bases between them. Germline loops: CDR1 MNHEY, CDR2 SVGAGI. The CDR3 is 14 amino acids. CDR3 DNA: TGTGCCAGCAGTTTACCAGGGAAGACAGATACGCAGTATTTT. Protein: CASSLPGKTDTQYF.

This chain joins TRBV11-2 and TRBJ1-3, with D hard to call. Germline CDR1 and CDR2: SGHAT and FQNNGV. The ends were cut back, 3 bases at V and 4 bases at J, with 7 bases in the middle. This CDR3 contains 13 residues. The CDR3 reads CASSFLSGNTIYF. CDR3 nucleotide sequence: TGTGCCAGCAGCTTTCTTTCGGGAAACACCATATATTTT.

The chain employs TRBV14 and TRBJ1-4; D is unclear. The CDR3 spans 18 residues. CDR1 is SGHDN and CDR2 is FVKESK in the germline V gene. Trimming removed 2 bases from V and 1 base from J, with 17 bases in between. The CDR3 region has the DNA TGTGCCAGCAGCCAACGGAAAGAGAAAGAGGAAACTAATGAAAAACTGTTTTTT. Amino acids: CASSQRKEKEETNEKLFF.

Only one count was recorded for this clone. V is TRBV23-1 and J is TRBJ1-5; no reliable D call. TRBV23-1 belongs to the ORF category, with a function that is uncertain. The CDR3 length is 13 residues. Deletions cut 5 bases from V and 2 bases from J, with 7 bases between. The CDR3 region has the DNA TGCGCCAGCAGTAGGTCATGCAATCAGCCCCAGCATTTT. Translating it yields CASSRSCNQPQHF.

The CDR3 here is CASSIAAPTVSGYGYTF. In DNA, the CDR3 is TGTGCCAGTAGTATAGCCGCCCCGACAGTGTCTGGCTATGGCTACACCTTC. This sequence joins TRBV19 and TRBJ1-2; tentative D call: TRBD1 (5 bases). Trimming removed 1 base at V and 4 bases at J, with 19 bases between. Germline V lookup: CDR1 LNHDA, CDR2 SQIVND (reference sequence). The CDR3 sequence is 17 residues long.

V is TRBV4-3 and J is TRBJ1-1; D unclear. The CDR3 is 15 amino acids. V was trimmed by 2 bases and J by 5 bases, leaving 15 bases between them. Germline V lookup: CDR1 LGHNA, CDR2 YSLEER. CDR3 nucleotides: TGCGCCAGCAGCCAACCCGAGGTAAGGCAAACTGAAGCTTTCTTT. It codes for CASSQPEVRQTEAFF.

This chain uses TRBV7-6 with TRBJ2-5; 8 nucleotides align to TRBD2. CDR1 and CDR2 (germline): SGHVS, FNYEAQ. The length of the CDR3 is 17 residues. V shed 1 base, J shed 2 bases, and the junction held 9 bases outside the gene matches. The DNA of the CDR3 is TGTGCCAGCAGCTTAGTCCCCATGGCTAGCGGGCAAGAGACCCAGTACTTC. Protein: CASSLVPMASGQETQYF.

J is TRBJ1-2 and V is TRBV7-8; D not resolved. Per germline, CDR1 SGHVS and CDR2 FQNEAQ. The V gene lost 5 bases and the J gene lost 2 bases, with 15 bases spanning the gap. The CDR3 spans 15 residues. CDR3 amino acids: CASSPSRTGNYGYTF. The CDR3 coding sequence is TGTGCCAGCAGCCCTTCCCGGACGGGAAACTATGGCTACACCTTC.

A single count supports this clone. V usage is TRBV6-5 and J usage is TRBJ2-4; D possibly corresponds to TRBD2 (6 bases). V shed 0 bases and J shed 5 bases, with 14 bases lying between them. This CDR3 has 16 amino acids. CDR1 and CDR2 (germline): MNHEY, SVGAGI. The CDR3 DNA sequence: TGTGCCAGCAGTTACTCCGAGACTAGGGTCCAAAACATTCAGTACTTC. It codes for CASSYSETRVQNIQYF.